Given below is one T cell receptor beta chain in context. These data are taken from a study of tumor-infiltrating lymphocytes in localized non-small cell lung cancer. Only in-frame clones appear in the TCRdb table, and some are missing; sequencing was by immunoSEQ multiplex PCR. Among about 10,000 clones listed, about three fifths were seen once. CDR3 size: 14 residues. V trimming: 6 bases; J trimming: 5 bases; junction bases outside the gene matches: 10. CDR1 KGHSH and CDR2 LQKENI come from the germline V gene. V usage is TRBV18 and J usage is TRBJ2-7; 7 nucleotides align to TRBD2. The TCR comes from a human donor with non-small cell lung cancer. Sequenced sample: uninvolved lung tissue not adjacent to the tumor. CDR3: CASSPSSREDEQYF. The CDR3 nucleotides read TGTGCCAGCTCGCCGTCGAGCCGGGAGGACGAGCAGTACTTC.